Each of the 20 T cell receptor beta chains below was sequenced from the same sample in a study of blood T cell repertoires in COVID-19. TCRdb's table, derived via immunoSEQ multiplex PCR, lists solely in-frame clones and lacks some. The sample consists of fewer than 400,000 clones, 85% of them appearing once. Material for sequencing was peripheral blood. The receptors stem from a woman in her late teens or twenties with acute or convalescent COVID-19.

This rearrangement joins TRBV6-5 to TRBJ2-5, with 9 bases fitting TRBD2. This CDR3 has 15 amino acids. Germline V gives CDR1 MNHEY, CDR2 SVGAGI. V gave up 6 bases and J gave up 5 bases; unmatched junction bases: 10. CDR3 sequence (DNA): TGTGCCAGCAGCGAGGGACTAGCAGTGAGGGAGACCCAGTACTTC. It yields the protein CASSEGLAVRETQYF.

This chain uses TRBV10-1 with TRBJ2-2, with D perhaps matching TRBD2 (6 bases). The V gene's germline CDR1 is WNHNN and CDR2 SYGVQD (reference sequence). Trimming shortened V by 10 bases and J by 1 base, and 10 bases separated the two germline ends. CDR3 length equals 13 residues. The CDR3 sequence is CANFSGNTGELFF. DNA for the CDR3: TGCGCCAACTTTAGCGGGAACACCGGGGAGCTGTTTTTT.

On this clone: A read error may account for a junction end that differs from germline. The chain employs TRBV7-3 and TRBJ2-1; 10 bases align to TRBD2. CDR3 length equals 17 residues. Germline V lookup: CDR1 SGHTA, CDR2 FQGTGA. In DNA, the CDR3 is TGTGCCAGCAGCCTAACCCAGGGAACTAGCGGGGTGAATGAGCAGTTCTTC. Its translation is CASSLTQGTSGVNEQFF.

V usage is TRBV19 and J usage is TRBJ1-2; 8 positions agree with TRBD1. This CDR3 is built from 14 residues. The germline V gene encodes CDR1 LNHDA and CDR2 SQIVND (reference sequence). Unmatched junction bases numbered 3, after V lost 2 bases and J lost 4 bases. The CDR3 DNA sequence: TGTGCCAGTAGTATACCGGGACAGGTCTATGGCTACACCTTC. It is translated as CASSIPGQVYGYTF.

The rearrangement joins TRBV20-1 to TRBJ2-3; the D is unclear. Germline V CDR1 and CDR2: DFQATT, SNEGSKA (reference sequence). V was clipped by 2 bases and J by 7 bases, with 7 bases between them. The CDR3 has 11 amino acids. The CDR3 DNA reads TGCAGTGCTAGACCCCCAAATACGCAGTATTTT. Protein sequence: CSARPPNTQYF.

V and J are TRBV19 and TRBJ1-1; D not resolved. V gave up 5 bases and J gave up 1 base, with 11 bases separating them. The CDR3 runs 14 residues. CDR1 is LNHDA, CDR2 SQIVND, per germline (reference sequence). The CDR3 DNA reads as TGTGCCAGTAGTCGGTCCTCAGGGAACACTGAAGCTTTCTTT. Translating gives CASSRSSGNTEAFF.

Concerning this clone: Additional DNA sequences in this sample encode the identical CDR3. The V gene is TRBV19, the J gene TRBJ1-1, with D uncertain. V was trimmed by 9 bases and J by 1 base, leaving 9 bases between them. The CDR3 consists of 12 residues. Per the germline V gene, CDR1 is LNHDA and CDR2 is SQIVND (reference sequence). CDR3 in DNA: TGTGCCAGCTTGACGGGGAACACTGAAGCTTTCTTT. Translated: CASLTGNTEAFF.

This clone was found a few times. This chain joins TRBV19 and TRBJ1-1; D unclear. The ends were cut back, 7 bases at V and 1 base at J, with 7 bases in the middle. CDR1 is LNHDA, CDR2 SQIVND, per germline (reference sequence). This CDR3 is built from 12 residues. CDR3 in DNA: TGTGCCAGTATCACCGGGAACACTGAAGCTTTCTTT. This translates into CASITGNTEAFF.

The chain carries TRBV9 and TRBJ2-3; 10 bases line up with TRBD2. The junction had 3 bases not matched to a gene; V was cut back by 4 bases and J by 4 bases. The CDR3 runs 14 residues. Per the germline V gene, CDR1 is SGDLS and CDR2 is YYNGEE. The CDR3 region has the DNA TGTGCCAGCAGCCGAGGGACTAGCGCAGATACGCAGTATTTT. Encoded protein: CASSRGTSADTQYF.

The CDR3 protein is CASSLGLAYEQYF. The CDR3 DNA reads TGTGCCAGCAGCCTCGGACTAGCCTACGAGCAGTACTTC. The V gene is TRBV7-9, the J gene TRBJ2-7, with 7 bases matching TRBD2. The germline V gene has CDR1 SEHNR and CDR2 FQNEAQ (reference sequence). The length of the CDR3 is 13 residues. V trimming: 5 bases; J trimming: 2 bases; junction bases outside the gene matches: 3. Full variable domain (missing parts from reference TRBV7-9 and TRBJ2-7): DTGVSQNPRHKITKRGQNVTFRCDPISEHNRLYWYRQTLGQGPEFLTYFQNEAQLEKSRLLSDRFSAERPKGSFSTLEIQRTEQGDSAMYLCASSLGLAYEQYFGPGTRLTVT.

Concerning this clone itself: This sample includes further DNA sequences coding for the same CDR3. In DNA form, the CDR3 reads TGTGCCACCAGTGACTCCAGCGGGGGAAACAATGAGCAGTTCTTC. It encodes CATSDSSGGNNEQFF. J is TRBJ2-1 and V is TRBV24-1, with 8 bases lining up with TRBD2. Germline V lookup: CDR1 KGHDR, CDR2 SFDVKD. The V and J ends lost 4 bases and 5 bases, in that order; junction bases with no gene match: 6. This CDR3 has 15 residues.

About this clone: A read error is possible here, since a much larger clone lies one base away. The gene calls are TRBV27 and TRBJ1-2; 9 nucleotides match TRBD1. From germline, CDR1 is MNHEY and CDR2 SMNVEV (reference sequence). V shed 3 bases and J 6 bases; nucleotides not matched to a gene: 2. The CDR3 contains 13 residues. The CDR3 loop reads CASSFGQGNGYTF. In nucleotides, the CDR3 is TGTGCCAGCAGTTTCGGACAGGGGAATGGCTACACCTTC.

This chain uses TRBV19 with TRBJ2-2; 8 nucleotides agree with TRBD1. Germline loops: CDR1 LNHDA, CDR2 SQIVND (reference sequence). V was pared by 11 bases and J by 1 base, with 9 bases of the junction left unmatched. The CDR3 extends over 15 amino acids. This CDR3 is CARRTGTGNTGELFF. In nucleotides, the CDR3 is TGTGCCCGACGGACAGGGACGGGGAACACCGGGGAGCTGTTTTTT.

CDR3 bases: TGTGCCACCAGTGACCCAAGCGAGAGCTCCTACAATGAGCAGTTCTTC. It encodes CATSDPSESSYNEQFF. The gene calls are TRBV24-1 and TRBJ2-1; unclear D gene. The CDR3 loop spans 16 amino acids. Germline V lookup: CDR1 KGHDR, CDR2 SFDVKD. V was clipped by 4 bases and J by 0 bases, with 12 bases between them.

The chain uses TRBV28 and TRBJ2-1, with 9 positions matching TRBD1. V dropped 5 bases and J dropped 6; count of bases not matched to a gene: 2. The germline V gene has CDR1 MDHEN and CDR2 SYDVKM. The CDR3 totals 13 residues. CDR3 in amino acids: CASSTGQGNEQFF. DNA of the CDR3: TGTGCCAGCAGTACGGGACAGGGCAATGAGCAGTTCTTC.

The gene calls are TRBV7-6 and TRBJ2-3; TRBD2 aligns across 11 bases. This CDR3 comprises 16 residues. V trimming: 5 bases; J trimming: 0 bases; junction bases outside the gene matches: 4. Germline V gene sequence: CDR1 SGHVS, CDR2 FNYEAQ. This CDR3 reads CASSRRTSGSTDTQYF. Written as DNA, the CDR3 is TGTGCCAGCAGCAGAAGGACTAGCGGGAGCACAGATACGCAGTATTTT.

The rearrangement uses TRBV4-1 and TRBJ1-4; a weak D match, TRBD1 (6 bases). Germline V CDR1 and CDR2: MGHRA, YSYEKL. Trimming removed 0 bases at V and 6 bases at J, with 11 bases between. This CDR3 is 15 amino acids long. The CDR3 region is CASSQDSGVYEKLFF. CDR3 in DNA: TGCGCCAGCAGCCAAGATTCAGGGGTTTATGAAAAACTGTTTTTT.

The chain has TRBV6-2 or TRBV6-3 and TRBJ1-4; tentatively, D is TRBD1 (5 bases). CDR1 and CDR2 (germline): MNHEY, SVGEGT. There are 19 residues in the CDR3. V was trimmed by 3 bases and J by 10 bases, leaving 30 bases between them. The CDR3 DNA follows: TGTGCCAGCAGTTATGCCGCTACCCCACACAGGAAGGGGCGGGGAAAACTGTTTTTT. Translated: CASSYAATPHRKGRGKLFF.

The chain joins TRBV5-1 to TRBJ2-7; 8 bases are a match to TRBD2. After removal of 5 bases from V and 7 bases from J, the junction contained 14 bases not matched to a gene. The CDR3 is 15 amino acids. Germline V gene data show CDR1 as SGHRS and CDR2 as YFSETQ. CDR3 bases: TGCGCCAGCAGTGGAAGCGGGAGCGGTGGAAGGGAGCAGTACTTC. Protein product: CASSGSGSGGREQYF.

This chain joins TRBV2 and TRBJ1-6; D is ambiguous. CDR1 is SNHLY, CDR2 FYNNEI, per germline. The CDR3 totals 14 residues. Between the trimmed V and J ends, which lost 8 bases and 7 bases, there was a span of 15 bases. CDR3 in amino acids: CASGGRQLNSPLHF. Here the CDR3 DNA reads TGTGCCAGCGGAGGGAGGCAGTTAAATTCACCCCTCCACTTT.